Shown below are 2 T cell receptor beta chains from a single sample sequenced in a study of long-term antiretroviral therapy in people with HIV. The assay, immunoSEQ v3.0, was run at survey level. The table came from immunoSEQ multiplex PCR; TCRdb's copy has only in-frame clones and leaves some out. The repertoire includes over 10,000 clones, roughly 80% of them detected once, and 13% to 15% sits in the top ten. This specimen consisted of unsorted PBMCs, obtained 1.3 years after starting antiretroviral therapy. These receptors were taken from a woman aged 18-29 years with HIV.

The V and J genes are TRBV7-9 and TRBJ2-7, with 7 bases fitting TRBD1. CDR1 is SEHNR and CDR2 is FQNEAQ in the germline V gene (reference sequence). The CDR3 consists of 18 residues. V shed 1 base, J shed 5 bases, and the junction held 17 bases outside the gene matches. The CDR3 here is CASSLGDLGQVGTDEQYF. Written as DNA, the CDR3 is TGTGCCAGCAGCTTAGGCGACCTAGGACAGGTAGGAACGGACGAGCAGTACTTC.

Here the CDR3 reads CASSPLTGGETQYF. In nucleotides, the CDR3 is TGTGCCAGCAGCCCCCTGACCGGGGGGGAGACCCAGTACTTC. This chain uses TRBV7-9 with TRBJ2-5, with 7 positions matching TRBD2. This CDR3 contains 14 residues. Trimming removed 5 bases from V and 5 bases from J; junction bases left unmatched: 8. The germline V gene has CDR1 SEHNR and CDR2 FQNEAQ (reference sequence).